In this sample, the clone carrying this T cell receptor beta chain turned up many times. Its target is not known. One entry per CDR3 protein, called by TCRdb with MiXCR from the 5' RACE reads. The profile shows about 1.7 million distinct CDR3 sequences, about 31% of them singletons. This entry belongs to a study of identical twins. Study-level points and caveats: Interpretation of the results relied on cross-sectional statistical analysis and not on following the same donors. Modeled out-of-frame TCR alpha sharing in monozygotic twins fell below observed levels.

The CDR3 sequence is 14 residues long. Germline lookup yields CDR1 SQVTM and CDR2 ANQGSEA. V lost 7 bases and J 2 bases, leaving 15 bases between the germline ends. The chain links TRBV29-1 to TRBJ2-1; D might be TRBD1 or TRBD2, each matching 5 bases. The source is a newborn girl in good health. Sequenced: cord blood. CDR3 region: CSAARDGTYNEQFF. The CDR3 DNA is TGCAGCGCCGCCCGGGACGGTACCTACAATGAGCAGTTCTTC.